The 20 T cell receptor beta chains in this list originate from one sample, sequenced in a study of cytomegalovirus exposure and HLA in healthy donors. The PCR made use of 60 Vbeta and 13 Jbeta primers. Produced via immunoSEQ multiplex PCR; TCRdb's table is partial and in-frame only. The sample consists of approximately 140,000 clones, 88% of them appearing once. The sequencing sample was made of PBMCs. Receptors were obtained from a woman between 40 and 50 years old in good health and CMV-seronegative.

V gene TRBV28 combines with J gene TRBJ2-1; 8 positions match TRBD1. Germline-derived CDR1 and CDR2 are MDHEN and SYDVKM. J gave up 4 bases and V 6 bases, and 5 bases lay outside the gene matches. The length of the CDR3 is 14 residues. In DNA form, the CDR3 reads TGTGCCAGCAGCAGCGGACAGGGATACAATGAGCAGTTCTTC. The encoded protein is CASSSGQGYNEQFF.

The sample holds a few counts of this clone. V and J are TRBV4-2 and TRBJ2-6; D may be TRBD2 (6 bases). The germline V gene encodes CDR1 LGHNA and CDR2 YNFKEQ. V was cut by 0 bases and J by 2 bases, with 17 bases left in between. The CDR3 is 19 residues long. The CDR3 region has the DNA TGTGCCAGCAGCCAAGATCCGCGGGGCAGATGGGCTGGGGCCAACGTCCTGACTTTC. This translates into CASSQDPRGRWAGANVLTF.

The rearrangement uses TRBV19 and TRBJ2-6; D is perhaps TRBD1 (6 bases). The germline gives CDR1 LNHDA, CDR2 SQIVND (reference sequence). The V end was cut by 8 bases, the J end by 0 bases, with 11 bases between. The CDR3 extends over 15 amino acids. DNA for the CDR3: TGTGCCAGTCAGGGGTCAAACTCTGGGGCCAACGTCCTGACTTTC. It translates to CASQGSNSGANVLTF.

This clone has only a few counts. The same CDR3 arises from other DNA sequences in this sample as well. CDR3 nucleotides: TGTGCCATCAGTGCTGGACAGGGGAGCAATCAGCCCCAGCATTTT. Amino acid sequence: CAISAGQGSNQPQHF. The chain employs TRBV10-3 and TRBJ1-5; 9 bases agree with TRBD1. The CDR3 runs 15 residues. V lost 4 bases to trimming and J lost 1 base; unmatched junction nucleotides: 2. Germline assignment: CDR1 ENHRY and CDR2 SYGVKD.

The J gene is TRBJ2-1, the V gene TRBV27; D uncertain. The CDR3 is made up of 14 amino acids. Trimming stripped 7 bases from V and 5 bases from J, with 15 bases between. Germline loops: CDR1 MNHEY, CDR2 SMNVEV (reference sequence). Here the CDR3 reads CASNHLDTNNEQFF. In DNA, the CDR3 is TGTGCCAGCAACCATCTCGACACCAACAATGAGCAGTTCTTC.

The J gene is TRBJ2-7, the V gene TRBV14; 9 bases fit TRBD2. J lost 6 bases, V lost 0 bases, and 6 bases had no gene match. CDR3 size: 15 residues. The germline V gene has CDR1 SGHDN and CDR2 FVKESK. CDR3 sequence (DNA): TGTGCCAGCAGCCAAGAAGTGGCGGGAGGGGGCGAGCAGTACTTC. This encodes CASSQEVAGGGEQYF. Full variable domain (rest looked up from reference TRBV14 and TRBJ2-7): EAGVTQFPSHSVIEKGQTVTLRCDPISGHDNLYWYRRVMGKEIKFLLHFVKESKQDESGMPNNRFLAERTGGTYSTLKVQPAELEDSGVYFCASSQEVAGGGEQYFGPGTRLTVT.

This chain links TRBV7-8 with TRBJ2-7; D unclear. The CDR3 totals 15 residues. Trimming removed 2 bases from V and 2 bases from J, with 13 bases in between. Germline V CDR1 and CDR2: SGHVS, FQNEAQ. CDR3 amino acids: CASSLHRLPTYEQYF. In nucleotides, the CDR3 is TGTGCCAGCAGCTTACACCGACTCCCTACCTACGAGCAGTACTTC.

The chain's CDR3 is CASSPRGAGYTF. Here the CDR3 DNA reads TGTGCCAGCAGCCCGCGGGGAGCCGGCTACACCTTC. This chain connects TRBV9 to TRBJ1-2; D not certain. The CDR3 contains 12 residues. The germline CDR1 and CDR2 sequences are SGDLS and YYNGEE. Trimming removed 4 bases at V and 8 bases at J, with 12 bases between.

The chain joins TRBV7-9 to TRBJ1-2, with 7 bases lining up with TRBD1. J lost 10 bases, V lost 1 base, and 12 bases had no gene match. CDR1 and CDR2 from the germline V gene are SEHNR and FQNEAQ (reference sequence). This CDR3 spans 15 amino acids. The CDR3 nucleotides are TGTGCCAGCAGCTTAGGGGGGTCGCGGACAGGCGTCTACACCTTC. Translating gives CASSLGGSRTGVYTF. The whole variable domain, filled in from reference TRBV7-9 and TRBJ1-2, reads DTGVSQNPRHKITKRGQNVTFRCDPISEHNRLYWYRQTLGQGPEFLTYFQNEAQLEKSRLLSDRFSAERPKGSFSTLEIQRTEQGDSAMYLCASSLGGSRTGVYTFGSGTRLTVV.

The chain combines TRBV29-1 with TRBJ2-7; maybe TRBD2 (5 bases). The CDR3 has 12 residues. Trimming took off 0 bases at V and 6 bases at J, with 9 bases between the two ends. In germline, CDR1 is SQVTM, CDR2 ANQGSEA. The CDR3 region has the DNA TGCAGCGTTGAAGATCGAGGAGGCGAGCAGTACTTC. Protein: CSVEDRGGEQYF.

V is TRBV7-2 and J is TRBJ1-4, with D unclear. The CDR3 runs to 13 residues. V was trimmed by 1 base and J by 8 bases, leaving 8 bases between them. Germline V gene data show CDR1 as SGHTA and CDR2 as FQGNSA. The CDR3 is CASSLERGEKLFF. The CDR3 DNA sequence: TGTGCCAGCAGCTTAGAGCGTGGGGAAAAACTGTTTTTT.

The rearrangement uses TRBV13 and TRBJ2-5; 7 bases are a match to TRBD2. The germline V gene has CDR1 PRHDT and CDR2 FYEKMQ (reference sequence). The CDR3 is 15 residues long. After removal of 5 bases from V and 5 bases from J, the junction contained 11 bases not matched to a gene. The CDR3 coding sequence is TGTGCCAGCAGCCCCCGTAGGGGAGGGGCGGAGACCCAGTACTTC. Protein: CASSPRRGGAETQYF. The full variable domain, rest sourced from reference TRBV13 and TRBJ2-5, is AAGVIQSPRHLIKEKRETATLKCYPIPRHDTVYWYQQGPGQDPQFLISFYEKMQSDKGSIPDRFSAQQFSDYHSELNMSSLELGDSALYFCASSPRRGGAETQYFGPGTRLLVL.

Turning to this clone: Other nucleotide sequences in the sample specify the same CDR3. V and J are TRBV7-9 and TRBJ2-3; D unresolved. The length of the CDR3 is 14 residues. V lost 5 bases, J lost 0 bases, and 9 bases lay in between. CDR1 and CDR2 (germline): SEHNR, FQNEAQ (reference sequence). As DNA, the CDR3 is TGTGCCAGCAGCCAGGTCGCTAGCACAGATACGCAGTATTTT. Its translation is CASSQVASTDTQYF. Supplemented by reference TRBV7-9 and TRBJ2-3, the full variable domain reads DTGVSQNPRHKITKRGQNVTFRCDPISEHNRLYWYRQTLGQGPEFLTYFQNEAQLEKSRLLSDRFSAERPKGSFSTLEIQRTEQGDSAMYLCASSQVASTDTQYFGPGTRLTVL.

V and J are TRBV27 and TRBJ2-5; the D gene is possibly TRBD2 (6 bases). The germline CDR1 and CDR2 sequences are MNHEY and SMNVEV (reference sequence). The V end was cut by 6 bases, the J end by 0 bases, with 17 bases between. CDR3 length equals 16 residues. CDR3 protein: CASRPFSGLNQETQYF. The CDR3 region has the DNA TGTGCCAGCAGACCGTTTAGCGGACTGAACCAAGAGACCCAGTACTTC.

The chain couples TRBV28 to TRBJ2-2; 7 nucleotides align to TRBD1. V lost 4 bases to trimming and J lost 1 base; unmatched junction nucleotides: 9. CDR1 and CDR2 from the germline V gene are MDHEN and SYDVKM. CDR3 size: 17 residues. Written as DNA, the CDR3 is TGTGCCAGCAGTTCTTCCTCCGGGACAGTGAACACCGGGGAGCTGTTTTTT. Its protein product is CASSSSSGTVNTGELFF.

V gene TRBV23-1 combines with J gene TRBJ1-2, with D possibly TRBD1 on 6 matching bases. TRBV23-1 carries the ORF label, with uncertain function. The length of the CDR3 is 13 residues. V lost 2 bases, J lost 12 bases, and 16 bases lay in between. CDR3 protein: CASSQASGVNHTF. CDR3 nucleotide sequence: TGCGCCAGCAGTCAAGCGTCAGGGGTTAATCACACCTTC.

Concerning this clone: At one end, the junction sequence differs from germline, possibly due to a read error. V is TRBV11-3 and J is TRBJ2-7, with 9 bases identical to TRBD2. From germline, CDR1 is SGHNT and CDR2 YENEEA. The length of the CDR3 is 15 residues. CDR3 loop: CASSSRTSVTYERYF. For the CDR3, the DNA is TGTGCCAGCAGCTCCAGGACTAGCGTGACCTACGAGCGGTACTTC.

This chain joins TRBV5-4 and TRBJ2-3, with D possibly TRBD2 on 6 matching bases. CDR1 is SGHNT, CDR2 YYREEE, per germline (reference sequence). V lost 4 bases, J lost 2 bases, and 8 bases lay in between. The CDR3 loop spans 13 amino acids. CDR3 nucleotide sequence: TGTGCCAGCAGCCGGGAGAACACAGATACGCAGTATTTT. It is translated as CASSRENTDTQYF.

This chain connects TRBV5-1 to TRBJ2-1, with TRBD1 matching over 7 bases. V dropped 2 bases and J dropped 5; count of bases not matched to a gene: 10. CDR3 size: 16 residues. CDR1 and CDR2 (germline): SGHRS, YFSETQ. In DNA, the CDR3 is TGCGCCAGCAGCTTCGAAAACAGGGGTTGGGACAATGAGCAGTTCTTC. This encodes CASSFENRGWDNEQFF.

The gene calls are TRBV30 and TRBJ1-5, with 8 positions matching TRBD1. Trimming took 0 bases from V and 7 from J; bases not matched to a gene: 11. The CDR3 is 16 residues long. Germline V gene sequence: CDR1 GTSNPN, CDR2 SVGIG (reference sequence). This CDR3 reads CAWSVPPGQGHQPQHF. The CDR3 DNA sequence: TGTGCCTGGAGTGTACCCCCAGGACAGGGCCACCAGCCCCAGCATTTT.